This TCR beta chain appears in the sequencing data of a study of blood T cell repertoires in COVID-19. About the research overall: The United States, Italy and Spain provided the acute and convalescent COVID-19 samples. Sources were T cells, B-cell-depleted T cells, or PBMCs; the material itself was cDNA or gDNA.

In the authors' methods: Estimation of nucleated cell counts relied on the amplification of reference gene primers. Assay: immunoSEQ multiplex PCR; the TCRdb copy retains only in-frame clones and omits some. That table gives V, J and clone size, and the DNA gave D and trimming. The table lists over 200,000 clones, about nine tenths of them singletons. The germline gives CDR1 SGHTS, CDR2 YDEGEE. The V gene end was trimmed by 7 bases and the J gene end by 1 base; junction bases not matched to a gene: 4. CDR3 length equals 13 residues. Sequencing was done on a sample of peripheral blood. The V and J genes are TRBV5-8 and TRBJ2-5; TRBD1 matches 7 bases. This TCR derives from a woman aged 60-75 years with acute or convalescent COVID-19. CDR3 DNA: TGTGCCAGCTCGGGGACAGTCCAAGAGACCCAGTACTTC. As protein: CASSGTVQETQYF.